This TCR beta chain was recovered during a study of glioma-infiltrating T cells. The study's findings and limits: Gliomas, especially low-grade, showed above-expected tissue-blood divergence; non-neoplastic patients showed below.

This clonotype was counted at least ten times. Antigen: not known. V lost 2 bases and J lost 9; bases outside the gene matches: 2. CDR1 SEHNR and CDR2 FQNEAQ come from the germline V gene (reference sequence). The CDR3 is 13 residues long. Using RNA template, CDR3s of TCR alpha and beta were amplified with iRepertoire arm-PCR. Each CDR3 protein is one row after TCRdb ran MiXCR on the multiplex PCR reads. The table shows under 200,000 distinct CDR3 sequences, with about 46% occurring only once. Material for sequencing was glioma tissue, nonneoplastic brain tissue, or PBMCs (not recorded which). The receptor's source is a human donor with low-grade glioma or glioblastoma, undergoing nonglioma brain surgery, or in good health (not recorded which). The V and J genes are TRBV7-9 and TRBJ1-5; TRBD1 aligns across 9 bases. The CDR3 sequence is CASSLLGQGPQHF. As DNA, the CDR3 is TGTGCCAGCAGCTTATTGGGACAGGGGCCCCAGCATTTT.